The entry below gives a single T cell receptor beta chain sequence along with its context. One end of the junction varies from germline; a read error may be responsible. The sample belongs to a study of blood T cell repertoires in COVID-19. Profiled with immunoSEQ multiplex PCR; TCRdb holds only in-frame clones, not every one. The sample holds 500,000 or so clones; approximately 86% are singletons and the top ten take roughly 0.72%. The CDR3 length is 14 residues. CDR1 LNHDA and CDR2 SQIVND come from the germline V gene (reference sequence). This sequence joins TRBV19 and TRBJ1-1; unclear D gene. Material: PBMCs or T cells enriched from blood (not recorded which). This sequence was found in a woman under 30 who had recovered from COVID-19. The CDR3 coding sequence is TGTGCCAGCCTGAGCAGGAATCTGAAGACTGAAGCTTTCTTT. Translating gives CASLSRNLKTEAFF.